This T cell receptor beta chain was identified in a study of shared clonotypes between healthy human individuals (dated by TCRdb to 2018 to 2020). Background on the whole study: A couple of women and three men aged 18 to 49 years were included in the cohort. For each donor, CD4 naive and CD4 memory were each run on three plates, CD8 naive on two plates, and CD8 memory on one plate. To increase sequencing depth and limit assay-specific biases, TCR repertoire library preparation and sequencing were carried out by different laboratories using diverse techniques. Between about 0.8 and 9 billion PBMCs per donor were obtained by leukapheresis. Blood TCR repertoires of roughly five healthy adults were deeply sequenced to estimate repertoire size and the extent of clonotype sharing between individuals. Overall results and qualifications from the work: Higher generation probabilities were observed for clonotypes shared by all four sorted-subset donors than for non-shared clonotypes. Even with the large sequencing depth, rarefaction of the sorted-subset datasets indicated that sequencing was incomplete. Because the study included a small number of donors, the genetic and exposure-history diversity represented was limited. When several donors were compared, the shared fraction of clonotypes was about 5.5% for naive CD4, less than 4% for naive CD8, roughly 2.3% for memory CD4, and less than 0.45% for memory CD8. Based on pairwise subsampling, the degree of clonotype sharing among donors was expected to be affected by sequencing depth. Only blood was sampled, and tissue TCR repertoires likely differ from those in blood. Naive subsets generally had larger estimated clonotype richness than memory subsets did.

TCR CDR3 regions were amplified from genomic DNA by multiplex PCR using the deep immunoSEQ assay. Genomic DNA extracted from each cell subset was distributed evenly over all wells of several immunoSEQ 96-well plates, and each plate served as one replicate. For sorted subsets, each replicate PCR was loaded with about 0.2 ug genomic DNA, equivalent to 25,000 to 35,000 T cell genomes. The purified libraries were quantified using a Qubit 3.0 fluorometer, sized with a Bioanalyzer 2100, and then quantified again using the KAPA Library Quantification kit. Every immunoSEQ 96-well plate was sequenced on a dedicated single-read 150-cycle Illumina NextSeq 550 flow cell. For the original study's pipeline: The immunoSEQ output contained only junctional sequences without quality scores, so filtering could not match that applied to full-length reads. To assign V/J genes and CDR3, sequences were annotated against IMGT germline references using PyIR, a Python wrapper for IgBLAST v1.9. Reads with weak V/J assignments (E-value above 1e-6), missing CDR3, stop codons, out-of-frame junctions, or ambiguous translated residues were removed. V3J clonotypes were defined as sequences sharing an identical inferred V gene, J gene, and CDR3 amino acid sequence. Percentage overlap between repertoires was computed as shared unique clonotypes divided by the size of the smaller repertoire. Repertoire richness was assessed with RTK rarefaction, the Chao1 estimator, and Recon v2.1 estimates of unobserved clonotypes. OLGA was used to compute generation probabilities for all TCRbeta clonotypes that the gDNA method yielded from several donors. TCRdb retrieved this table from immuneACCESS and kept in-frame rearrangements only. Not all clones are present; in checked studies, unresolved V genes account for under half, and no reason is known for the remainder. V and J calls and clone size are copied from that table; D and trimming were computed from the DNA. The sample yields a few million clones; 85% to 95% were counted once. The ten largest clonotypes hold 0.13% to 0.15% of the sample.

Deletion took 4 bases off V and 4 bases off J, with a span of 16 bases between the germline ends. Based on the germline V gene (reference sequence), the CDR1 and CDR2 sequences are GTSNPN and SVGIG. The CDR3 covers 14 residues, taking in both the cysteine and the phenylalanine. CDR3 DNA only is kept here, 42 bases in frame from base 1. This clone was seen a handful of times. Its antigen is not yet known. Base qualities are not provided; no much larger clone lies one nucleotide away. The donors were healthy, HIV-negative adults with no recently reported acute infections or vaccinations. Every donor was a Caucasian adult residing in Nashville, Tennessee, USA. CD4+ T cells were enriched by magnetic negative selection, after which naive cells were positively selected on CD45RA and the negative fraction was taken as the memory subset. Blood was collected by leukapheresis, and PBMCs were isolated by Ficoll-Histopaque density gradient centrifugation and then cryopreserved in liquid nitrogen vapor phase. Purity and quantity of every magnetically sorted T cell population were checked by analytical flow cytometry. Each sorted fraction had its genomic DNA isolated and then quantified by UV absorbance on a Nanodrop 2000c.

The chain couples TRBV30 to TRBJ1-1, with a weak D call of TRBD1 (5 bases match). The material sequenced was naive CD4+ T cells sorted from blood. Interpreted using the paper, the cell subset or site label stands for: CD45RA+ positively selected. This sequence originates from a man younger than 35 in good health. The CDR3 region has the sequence CAWNPLGRTTEAFF. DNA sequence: TGTGCCTGGAATCCGCTGGGGCGCACCACTGAAGCTTTCTTT. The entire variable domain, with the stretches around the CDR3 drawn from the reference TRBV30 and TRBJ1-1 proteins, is SQTIHQWPATLVQPVGSPLSLECTVEGTSNPNLYWYRQAAGRGLQLLFYSVGIGQISSEVPQNLSASRPQDRQFILSSKKLLLSDSGFYLCAWNPLGRTTEAFFGQGTRLTVV.